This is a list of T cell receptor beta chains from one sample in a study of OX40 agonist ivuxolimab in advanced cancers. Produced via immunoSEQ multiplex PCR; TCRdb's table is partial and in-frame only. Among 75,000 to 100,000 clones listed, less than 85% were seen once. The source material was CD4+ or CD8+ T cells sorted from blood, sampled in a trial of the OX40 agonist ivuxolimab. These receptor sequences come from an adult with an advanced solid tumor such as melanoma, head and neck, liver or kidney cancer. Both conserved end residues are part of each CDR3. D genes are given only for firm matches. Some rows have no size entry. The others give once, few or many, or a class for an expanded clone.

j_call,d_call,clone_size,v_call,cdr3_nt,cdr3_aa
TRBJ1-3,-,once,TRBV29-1,TGCAGCGTTGTCCTAGGTTGGGGTTCTGGAAACACCATATATTTT,CSVVLGWGSGNTIYF
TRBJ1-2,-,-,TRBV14,TGTGCCAGCAGACAAAGAGACCGCACTAACTATGGCTACACCTTC,CASRQRDRTNYGYTF
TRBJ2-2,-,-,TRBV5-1,TGCGCCAGCAGCTCCTACTCGGGGGTAACCGGGGAGCTGTTTTTT,CASSSYSGVTGELFF
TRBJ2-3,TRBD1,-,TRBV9,TGTGCCAGCAGAAAAACAGGGGAACGTACAGATACGCAGTATTTT,CASRKTGERTDTQYF
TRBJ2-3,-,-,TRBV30,TGTGCCTGGGACAGTCGCACAGATACGCAGTATTTT,CAWDSRTDTQYF
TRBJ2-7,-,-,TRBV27,TGTGCCAGCAGATATAGCGGCTCCTACGAGCAGTACTTC,CASRYSGSYEQYF
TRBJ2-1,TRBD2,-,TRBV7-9,TGTGCCAGCAGCTTAGCTGGAGGGGAGGGCCTCTTC,CASSLAGGEGLF
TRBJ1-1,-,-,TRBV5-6,TGTGCCAGCAGCCGGGGACGGATGAACACTGAAGCTTTCTTT,CASSRGRMNTEAFF
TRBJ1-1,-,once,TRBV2,TGTGCCAGCAGCTATGACCGGGGGGACACTGAAGCTTTCTTT,CASSYDRGDTEAFF
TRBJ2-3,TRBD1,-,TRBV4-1,TGCGCCAGCAGCCAGCCAGGACAGGGAACAGATACGCAGTATTTT,CASSQPGQGTDTQYF
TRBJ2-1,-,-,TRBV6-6,TGTGCCAGCAGTTCACGAAATGAGCAGTTCTTC,CASSSRNEQFF
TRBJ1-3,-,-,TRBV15,TGTGCCACCAGCAGAGAAAATTGGGTAATTGGAAACACCATATATTTT,CATSRENWVIGNTIYF
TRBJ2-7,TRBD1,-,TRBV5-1,TGCGCCAGCAGCATCGGACAGGGATACTACGAGCAGTACTTC,CASSIGQGYYEQYF
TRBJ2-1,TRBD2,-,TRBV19,TGTGCCAGTACCCCAGGGTTGTTAGCGGGAGTCGATGAGCAGTTCTTC,CASTPGLLAGVDEQFF
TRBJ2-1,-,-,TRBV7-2,TGTGCCAGCAGCAATCCTCAGGGAGCAAATGAGCAGTTCTTC,CASSNPQGANEQFF
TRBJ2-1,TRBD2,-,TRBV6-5,TGTGCCAGCAGATTTCTAGCGGGAGGGTACAATGAGCAGTTCTTC,CASRFLAGGYNEQFF
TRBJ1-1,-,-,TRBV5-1,TGCGCCAGCAGCTTGGAGGTCTCGGGGGCGGCTGAAGCTTTCTTT,CASSLEVSGAAEAFF
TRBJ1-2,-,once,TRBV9,TGTGCCAGCAGCCCCCCCCCGGACAGAACCTACACCTTC,CASSPPPDRTYTF
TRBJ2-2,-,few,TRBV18,TGTGCCAGCTCACGCCCCGTAGGGCTGGACACCGGGGAGCTGTTTTTT,CASSRPVGLDTGELFF
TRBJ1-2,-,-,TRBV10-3,TGTGCCATCAGTGAGTCGACGGGGGTCTATGGCTACACCTTC,CAISESTGVYGYTF
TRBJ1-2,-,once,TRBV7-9,TGTGCCAGCAGCTTAGAAGGGGTGCGTGGCTACACCTTC,CASSLEGVRGYTF
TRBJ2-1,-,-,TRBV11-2,TGTGCCAGCAGCTTACACGACAATGAGCAGTTCTTC,CASSLHDNEQFF
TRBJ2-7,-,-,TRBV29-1,TGCAGCGTTGAAGCAGGGGCCCGGGACACCGCCTACGAGCAGTACTTC,CSVEAGARDTAYEQYF
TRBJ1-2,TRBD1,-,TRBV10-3,TGTGCCATTACCGGGACAGAGAACTATGGCTACACCTTC,CAITGTENYGYTF
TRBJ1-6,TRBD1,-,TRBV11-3,TGTGCCAGCAGGCCCCAGACAGGGTATAATTCACCCCTCCACTTT,CASRPQTGYNSPLHF
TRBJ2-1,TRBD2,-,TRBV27,TGTGCCAGCAGTTTCCTGGCGGGAGCCTACAATGAGCAGTTCTTC,CASSFLAGAYNEQFF
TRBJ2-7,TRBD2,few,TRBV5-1,TGCGCCAGCAGCGTGATGAGCGGGGGGATCTACGAGCAGTACTTC,CASSVMSGGIYEQYF
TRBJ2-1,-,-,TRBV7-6,TGTGCCAGCAGCTTAGGGGGAGTTGGGGACAATGAGCAGTTCTTC,CASSLGGVGDNEQFF
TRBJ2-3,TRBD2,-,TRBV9,TGTGCCAGCAGCGACCTCGCGGGAGGAGATACGCAGTATTTT,CASSDLAGGDTQYF
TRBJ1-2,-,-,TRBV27,TGTGCCAGCAGCCACTACCAACAGGGTTTTAACTATGGCTACACCTTC,CASSHYQQGFNYGYTF
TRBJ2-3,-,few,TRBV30,TGTGCCTGGAGTGTACGCAGGTTACGGTTCACAGATACGCAGTATTTT,CAWSVRRLRFTDTQYF
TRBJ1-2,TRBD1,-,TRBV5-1,TGCGCCAGCAGCTTGGCGTCCGGGACAGGGGCTGTTTCGGGTGGCTACACCTTC,CASSLASGTGAVSGGYTF
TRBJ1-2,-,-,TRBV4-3,TGCGCCAGCAGCCAGCTAATTGGGAGTGGAGGCTACACCTTC,CASSQLIGSGGYTF
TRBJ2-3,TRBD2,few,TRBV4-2,TGTGCCAGTAGCGGGAGTCGCACAGATACGCAGTATTTT,CASSGSRTDTQYF
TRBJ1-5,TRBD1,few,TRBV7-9,TGTGCCAGCAGTTCTGGACAGGGCAACAATCAGCCCCAGCATTTT,CASSSGQGNNQPQHF
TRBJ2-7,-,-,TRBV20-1,TGCAGTGCTAGTTTGGGGTACGAGCAGTACTTC,CSASLGYEQYF
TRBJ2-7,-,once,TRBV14,TGTGCCAGCAGCTCCCGGACAGAGGATTACGCGGAGCAGTACTTC,CASSSRTEDYAEQYF
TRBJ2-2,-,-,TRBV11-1,TGTGCCAGCAGCTTATTTCGGGAAGGCACCGGGGAGCTGTTTTTT,CASSLFREGTGELFF
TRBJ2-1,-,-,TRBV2,TGTGCCAGCAGTGAAAGGGGAACAAGCGGCAATGAGCAGTTCTTC,CASSERGTSGNEQFF
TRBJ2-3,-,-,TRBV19,TGTGCCAGTAGTATAGCAGAGATGATCGGTACAGATACGCAGTATTTT,CASSIAEMIGTDTQYF
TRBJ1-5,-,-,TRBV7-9,TGTGCCAGCAGCCCCCAGGTGAGCAATCAGCCCCAGCATTTT,CASSPQVSNQPQHF
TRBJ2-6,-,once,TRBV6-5,TGTGCCAGCAGTTCCTCCGGGTCTGGGGCCAACGTCCTGACTTTC,CASSSSGSGANVLTF
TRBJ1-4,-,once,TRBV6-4,TGTGCCAGGACTCCAGGGATTAAAACTAATGAAAAACTGTTTTTT,CARTPGIKTNEKLFF
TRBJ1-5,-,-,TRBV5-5,TGTGCCAGCAGCTCCACCACGGGGTTTAACGGGCCTCAGCCCCAGCATTTT,CASSSTTGFNGPQPQHF
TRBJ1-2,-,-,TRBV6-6,TGTGCCAGCAGTTACGACGGGGGCTACACCTTC,CASSYDGGYTF
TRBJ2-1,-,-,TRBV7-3,TGTGCCAGCAGCTCGCAGGGGAGCTCCTACAATGAGCAGTTCTTC,CASSSQGSSYNEQFF
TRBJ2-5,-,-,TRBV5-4,TGTGCCAGCAGCTTGGGCGCCCAAGAGACCCAGTACTTC,CASSLGAQETQYF
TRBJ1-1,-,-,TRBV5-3,TGTGCCAGAAGCCGAACAGACAGAAACACTGAAGCTTTCTTT,CARSRTDRNTEAFF
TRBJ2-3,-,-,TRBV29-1,TGCAGCGTTGTCCCGCCCTGGGGGCCAGATACGCAGTATTTT,CSVVPPWGPDTQYF
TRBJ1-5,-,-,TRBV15,TGTGCCACCAGCAGAGATCCAGTTCAGCCCCAGCATTTT,CATSRDPVQPQHF
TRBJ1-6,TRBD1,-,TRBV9,TGTGCCAGCAGCCCCGGGACAGAAAATTCACCCCTCCACTTT,CASSPGTENSPLHF
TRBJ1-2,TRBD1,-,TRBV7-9,TGTGCCAGCAGCTACAGGGGGAGCAACTATGGCTACACCTTC,CASSYRGSNYGYTF